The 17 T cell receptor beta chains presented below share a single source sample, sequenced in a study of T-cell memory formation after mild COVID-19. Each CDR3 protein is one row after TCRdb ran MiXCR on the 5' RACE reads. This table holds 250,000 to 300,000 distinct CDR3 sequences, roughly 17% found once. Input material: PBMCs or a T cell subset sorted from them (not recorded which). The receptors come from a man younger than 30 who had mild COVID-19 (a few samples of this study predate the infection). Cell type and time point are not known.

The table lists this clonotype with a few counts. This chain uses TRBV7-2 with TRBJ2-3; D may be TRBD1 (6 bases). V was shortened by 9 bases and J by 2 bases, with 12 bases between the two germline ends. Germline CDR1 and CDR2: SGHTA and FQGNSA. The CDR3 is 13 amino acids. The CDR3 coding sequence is TGTGCCAGTTCTCCGGGACACACAGATACGCAGTATTTT. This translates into CASSPGHTDTQYF.

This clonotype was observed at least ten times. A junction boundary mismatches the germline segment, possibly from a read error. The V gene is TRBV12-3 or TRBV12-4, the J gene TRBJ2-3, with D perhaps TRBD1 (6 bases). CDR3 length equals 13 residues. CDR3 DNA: TGTGCCAGCAGCTTAGACAGGACAGATACGCAGTATTTT. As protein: CASSLDRTDTQYF.

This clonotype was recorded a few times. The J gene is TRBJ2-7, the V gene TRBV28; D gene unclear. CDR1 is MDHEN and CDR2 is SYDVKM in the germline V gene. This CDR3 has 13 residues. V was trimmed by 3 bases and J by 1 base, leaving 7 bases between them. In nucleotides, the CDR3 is TGTGCCAGCAGTTTGGCGCCGTCCTACGAGCAGTACGTC. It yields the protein CASSLAPSYEQYV.

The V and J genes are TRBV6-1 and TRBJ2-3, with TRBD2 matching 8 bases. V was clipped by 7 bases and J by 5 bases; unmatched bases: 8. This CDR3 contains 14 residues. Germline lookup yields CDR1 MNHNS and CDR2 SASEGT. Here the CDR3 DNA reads TGTGCCAGCATTCACGGGGGGGCAGAAGATACGCAGTATTTT. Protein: CASIHGGAEDTQYF.

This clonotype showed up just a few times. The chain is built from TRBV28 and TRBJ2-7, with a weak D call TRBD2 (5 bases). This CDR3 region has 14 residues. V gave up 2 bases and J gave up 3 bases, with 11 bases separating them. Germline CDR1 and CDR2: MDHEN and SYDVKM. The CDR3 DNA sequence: TGTGCCAGCAGTTTAAGTCGAGGGTTCTACGAGCAGTACTTC. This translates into CASSLSRGFYEQYF.

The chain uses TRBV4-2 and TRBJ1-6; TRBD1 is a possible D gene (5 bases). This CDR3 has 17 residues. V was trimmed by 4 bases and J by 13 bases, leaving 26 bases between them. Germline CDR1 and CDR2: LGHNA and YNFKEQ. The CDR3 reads CASSREGQTGPLGPLHF. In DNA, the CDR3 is TGTGCCAGCAGCCGAGAGGGGCAAACCGGGCCGTTGGGTCCCCTCCACTTT.

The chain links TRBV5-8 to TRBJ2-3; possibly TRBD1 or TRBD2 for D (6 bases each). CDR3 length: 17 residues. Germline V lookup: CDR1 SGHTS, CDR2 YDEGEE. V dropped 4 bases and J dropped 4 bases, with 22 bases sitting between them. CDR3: CASSADYRVGRPDTQYF. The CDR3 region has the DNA TGTGCCAGCAGCGCGGATTACAGGGTAGGGAGGCCAGATACGCAGTATTTT.

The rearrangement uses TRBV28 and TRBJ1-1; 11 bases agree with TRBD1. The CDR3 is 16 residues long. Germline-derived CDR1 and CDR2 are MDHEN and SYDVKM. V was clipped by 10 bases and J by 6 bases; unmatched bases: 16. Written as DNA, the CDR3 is TGTGCCACCCGGCACGGTGGACAGGGGGCTTTCGCTGAAGCTTTCTTT. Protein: CATRHGGQGAFAEAFF.

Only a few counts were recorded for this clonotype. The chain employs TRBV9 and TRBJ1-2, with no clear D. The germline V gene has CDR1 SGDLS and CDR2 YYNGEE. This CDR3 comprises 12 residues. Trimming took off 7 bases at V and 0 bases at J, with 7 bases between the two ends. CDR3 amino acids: CASRGTNYGYTF. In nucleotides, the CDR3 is TGTGCCAGCCGGGGAACTAACTATGGCTACACCTTC.

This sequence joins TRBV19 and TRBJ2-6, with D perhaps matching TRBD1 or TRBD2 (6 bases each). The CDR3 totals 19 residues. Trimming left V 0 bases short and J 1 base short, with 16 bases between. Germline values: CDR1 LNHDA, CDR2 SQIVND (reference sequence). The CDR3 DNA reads TGTGCCAGTAGTATAGATAGGCAGGGGAGGATTTCTGGGGCCAACGTCCTGACTTTC. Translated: CASSIDRQGRISGANVLTF.

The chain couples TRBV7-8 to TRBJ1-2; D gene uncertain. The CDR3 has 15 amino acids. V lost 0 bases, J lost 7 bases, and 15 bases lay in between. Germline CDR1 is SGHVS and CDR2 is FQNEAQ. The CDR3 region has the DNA TGTGCCAGCAGCTTAGCAATTGAATTCCGGGCTGGCTACACCTTC. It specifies CASSLAIEFRAGYTF. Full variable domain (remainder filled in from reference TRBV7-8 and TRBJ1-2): GAGVSQSPRYKVAKRGQDVALRCDPISGHVSLFWYQQALGQGPEFLTYFQNEAQLDKSGLPSDRFFAERPEGSVSTLKIQRTQQEDSAVYLCASSLAIEFRAGYTFGSGTRLTVV.

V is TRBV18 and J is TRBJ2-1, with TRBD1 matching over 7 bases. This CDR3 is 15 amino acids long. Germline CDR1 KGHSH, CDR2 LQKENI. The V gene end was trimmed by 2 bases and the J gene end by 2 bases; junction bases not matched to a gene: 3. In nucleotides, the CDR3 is TGTGCCAGCTCACCATCTACAGGGGCCTACAATGAGCAGTTCTTC. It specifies CASSPSTGAYNEQFF.

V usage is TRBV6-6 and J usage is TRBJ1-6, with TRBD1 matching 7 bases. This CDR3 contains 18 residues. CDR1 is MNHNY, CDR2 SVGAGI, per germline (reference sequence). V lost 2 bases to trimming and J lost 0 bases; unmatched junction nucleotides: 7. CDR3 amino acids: CASSYDRARSSYNSPLHF. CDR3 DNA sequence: TGTGCCAGCAGTTACGACAGGGCCCGGAGCTCCTATAATTCACCCCTCCACTTT.

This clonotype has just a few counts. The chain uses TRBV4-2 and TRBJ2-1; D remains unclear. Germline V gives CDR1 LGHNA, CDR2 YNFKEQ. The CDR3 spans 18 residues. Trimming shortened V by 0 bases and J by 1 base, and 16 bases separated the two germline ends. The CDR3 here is CASSQESAEDNSYNEQFF. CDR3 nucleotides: TGTGCCAGCAGCCAAGAATCCGCAGAGGATAATTCCTACAATGAGCAGTTCTTC.

The CDR3 DNA reads TGTGCCAGCAGCCCCCAGGGCCTTCCTGGGGCCAACGTCCTGACTTTC. Residues: CASSPQGLPGANVLTF. This rearrangement joins TRBV4-2 to TRBJ2-6; tentatively, D is TRBD1 (5 bases). V was pared by 4 bases and J by 2 bases, with 12 bases between. In germline, CDR1 is LGHNA, CDR2 YNFKEQ. CDR3 size: 16 residues.

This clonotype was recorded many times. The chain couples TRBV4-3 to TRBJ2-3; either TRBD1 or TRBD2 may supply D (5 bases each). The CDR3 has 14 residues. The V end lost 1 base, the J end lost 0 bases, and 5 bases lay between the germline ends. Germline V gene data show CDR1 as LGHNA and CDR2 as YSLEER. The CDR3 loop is CASSQGDSTDTQYF. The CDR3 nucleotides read TGCGCCAGCAGCCAAGGGGACAGCACAGATACGCAGTATTTT.

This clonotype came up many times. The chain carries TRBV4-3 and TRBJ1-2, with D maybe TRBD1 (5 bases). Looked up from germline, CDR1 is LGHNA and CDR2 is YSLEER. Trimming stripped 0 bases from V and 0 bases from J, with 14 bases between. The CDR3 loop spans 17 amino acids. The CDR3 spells CASSQDLWDRANYGYTF. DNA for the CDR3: TGCGCCAGCAGCCAAGATCTTTGGGACCGAGCTAACTATGGCTACACCTTC.